This note documents a single T cell receptor (beta chain) sequence. The antigen it binds to is not known. No clone much larger than this one lies a single base away; base qualities are absent. The germline V gene encodes CDR1 LNHDA and CDR2 SQIVND (reference sequence). Counted from cysteine to phenylalanine, this CDR3 has 15 amino acids. Here the CDR3 DNA is all that survives: 45 bases in frame from base 1. The junction shows trimming of 3 bases on V and 8 bases on J, and the gene matches do not reach 8 bases of it. The data stem from a study of blood T cell repertoires in COVID-19 (dated by TCRdb to the early 2020s). Regarding the study in general: Collaborator samples came from the United States, Italy and Spain and covered acute and convalescent phases of COVID-19. The samples were drawn from the first 160 participants of the ongoing ImmuneRACE study and from 950 to 1,500 subjects provided by 6 global collaborators. The prospective study material was composed of cDNA or gDNA derived from T cells, B-cell-depleted T cells, or PBMCs. Where available, HLA class I and class II types were taken from metadata supplied by the sample provider and were not determined by assay-based typing. The dataset comprised deeply sampled blood TCRbeta repertoires from subjects exposed to, actively infected with, or recovered from COVID-19. A de-identified subject ID, COVID-19 status, age in years and sex were almost always included in the sample metadata. The repertoires were released in a freely available public database intended as a resource for research on the immune response to SARS-CoV-2. The paper's findings and limits, for the study overall: The amount of clinical and demographic metadata varied by source and participant and was provided uncurated.

A second Seattle source provided samples from volunteer blood donors who had recovered from COVID-19. Collaborating institutions collected whole blood in K2EDTA tubes following their own protocols. For TCRbeta analysis, collaborator samples were shipped as frozen whole blood, as isolated PBMCs, or as DNA extracted from either sample type. TCRbeta CDR3 regions were amplified from genomic DNA by means of the immunoSEQ Assay, a bias-controlled multiplex PCR. In the paper's pipeline: The number of nucleated cells in each sample was estimated by amplification of reference gene primers within the assay. To quantify the absolute abundance of each unique TCRbeta CDR3 rearrangement, sequence reads were collapsed and filtered. For each sample, productive Simpson clonality was calculated as the square root of Simpson's diversity index across productive rearrangements. Imported from immuneACCESS, the table was reduced by TCRdb to in-frame sequences with V and J called. These copies leave out some clones; in studies compared against another copy, an unresolved V gene accounts for under half, and the cause of the remainder is not known. Clone size and the V and J calls come from that table; the DNA yielded D and trimming. This sample comprises about 220,000 clones, around 82% of them detected only once. The ten largest clones take up about 2.9% of the sample.

Sample: peripheral blood. The rearranged segments are TRBV19 and TRBJ1-2; TRBD1 matches 11 bases in the middle. The TCR was taken from a woman in her thirties who had recovered from COVID-19. The nucleotide sequence is given as TGTGCCAGTAGTATGCGCCCGGACAGGGGGCTAGGCTACACCTTC. Its translation is CASSMRPDRGLGYTF.